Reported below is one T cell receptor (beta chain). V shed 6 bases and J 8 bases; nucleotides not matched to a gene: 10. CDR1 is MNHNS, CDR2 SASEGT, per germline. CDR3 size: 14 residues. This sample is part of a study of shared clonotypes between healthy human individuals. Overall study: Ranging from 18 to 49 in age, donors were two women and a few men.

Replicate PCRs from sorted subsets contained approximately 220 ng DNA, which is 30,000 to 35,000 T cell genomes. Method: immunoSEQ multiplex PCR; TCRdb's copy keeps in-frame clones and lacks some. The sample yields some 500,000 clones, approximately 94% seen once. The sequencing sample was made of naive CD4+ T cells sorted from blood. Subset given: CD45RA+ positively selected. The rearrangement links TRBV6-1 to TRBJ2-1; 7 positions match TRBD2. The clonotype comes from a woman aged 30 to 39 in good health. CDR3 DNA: TGTGCCAGCAGGGTGGGAGGGTCTATCTATGAGCAGTTCTTC. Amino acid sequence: CASRVGGSIYEQFF.